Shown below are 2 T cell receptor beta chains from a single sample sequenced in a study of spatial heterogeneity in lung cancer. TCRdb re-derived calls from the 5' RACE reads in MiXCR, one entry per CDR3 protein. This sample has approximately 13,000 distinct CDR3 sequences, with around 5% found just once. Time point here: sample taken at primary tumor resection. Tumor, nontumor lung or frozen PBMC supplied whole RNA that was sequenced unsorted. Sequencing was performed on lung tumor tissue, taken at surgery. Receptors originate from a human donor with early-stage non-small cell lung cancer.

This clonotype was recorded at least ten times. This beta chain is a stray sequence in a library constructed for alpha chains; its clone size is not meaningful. The CDR3 DNA is TGTGCCAGCAGCTTAGGTCCGGACCCTGGCTACACCTTC. It translates to CASSLGPDPGYTF. The chain employs TRBV7-9 and TRBJ1-2; D gene uncertain. The CDR3 covers 13 residues. Germline V lookup: CDR1 SEHNR, CDR2 FQNEAQ (reference sequence). The V and J ends lost 1 base and 7 bases respectively, with 10 bases between them.

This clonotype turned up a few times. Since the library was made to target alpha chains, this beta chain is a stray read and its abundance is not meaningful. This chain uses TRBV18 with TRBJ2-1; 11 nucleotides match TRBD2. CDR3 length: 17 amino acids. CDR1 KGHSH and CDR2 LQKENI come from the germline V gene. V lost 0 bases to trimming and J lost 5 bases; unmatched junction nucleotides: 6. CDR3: CASSPPGSGGAHNEQFF. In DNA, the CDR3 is TGTGCCAGCTCACCACCGGGTAGCGGGGGGGCCCACAATGAGCAGTTCTTC.